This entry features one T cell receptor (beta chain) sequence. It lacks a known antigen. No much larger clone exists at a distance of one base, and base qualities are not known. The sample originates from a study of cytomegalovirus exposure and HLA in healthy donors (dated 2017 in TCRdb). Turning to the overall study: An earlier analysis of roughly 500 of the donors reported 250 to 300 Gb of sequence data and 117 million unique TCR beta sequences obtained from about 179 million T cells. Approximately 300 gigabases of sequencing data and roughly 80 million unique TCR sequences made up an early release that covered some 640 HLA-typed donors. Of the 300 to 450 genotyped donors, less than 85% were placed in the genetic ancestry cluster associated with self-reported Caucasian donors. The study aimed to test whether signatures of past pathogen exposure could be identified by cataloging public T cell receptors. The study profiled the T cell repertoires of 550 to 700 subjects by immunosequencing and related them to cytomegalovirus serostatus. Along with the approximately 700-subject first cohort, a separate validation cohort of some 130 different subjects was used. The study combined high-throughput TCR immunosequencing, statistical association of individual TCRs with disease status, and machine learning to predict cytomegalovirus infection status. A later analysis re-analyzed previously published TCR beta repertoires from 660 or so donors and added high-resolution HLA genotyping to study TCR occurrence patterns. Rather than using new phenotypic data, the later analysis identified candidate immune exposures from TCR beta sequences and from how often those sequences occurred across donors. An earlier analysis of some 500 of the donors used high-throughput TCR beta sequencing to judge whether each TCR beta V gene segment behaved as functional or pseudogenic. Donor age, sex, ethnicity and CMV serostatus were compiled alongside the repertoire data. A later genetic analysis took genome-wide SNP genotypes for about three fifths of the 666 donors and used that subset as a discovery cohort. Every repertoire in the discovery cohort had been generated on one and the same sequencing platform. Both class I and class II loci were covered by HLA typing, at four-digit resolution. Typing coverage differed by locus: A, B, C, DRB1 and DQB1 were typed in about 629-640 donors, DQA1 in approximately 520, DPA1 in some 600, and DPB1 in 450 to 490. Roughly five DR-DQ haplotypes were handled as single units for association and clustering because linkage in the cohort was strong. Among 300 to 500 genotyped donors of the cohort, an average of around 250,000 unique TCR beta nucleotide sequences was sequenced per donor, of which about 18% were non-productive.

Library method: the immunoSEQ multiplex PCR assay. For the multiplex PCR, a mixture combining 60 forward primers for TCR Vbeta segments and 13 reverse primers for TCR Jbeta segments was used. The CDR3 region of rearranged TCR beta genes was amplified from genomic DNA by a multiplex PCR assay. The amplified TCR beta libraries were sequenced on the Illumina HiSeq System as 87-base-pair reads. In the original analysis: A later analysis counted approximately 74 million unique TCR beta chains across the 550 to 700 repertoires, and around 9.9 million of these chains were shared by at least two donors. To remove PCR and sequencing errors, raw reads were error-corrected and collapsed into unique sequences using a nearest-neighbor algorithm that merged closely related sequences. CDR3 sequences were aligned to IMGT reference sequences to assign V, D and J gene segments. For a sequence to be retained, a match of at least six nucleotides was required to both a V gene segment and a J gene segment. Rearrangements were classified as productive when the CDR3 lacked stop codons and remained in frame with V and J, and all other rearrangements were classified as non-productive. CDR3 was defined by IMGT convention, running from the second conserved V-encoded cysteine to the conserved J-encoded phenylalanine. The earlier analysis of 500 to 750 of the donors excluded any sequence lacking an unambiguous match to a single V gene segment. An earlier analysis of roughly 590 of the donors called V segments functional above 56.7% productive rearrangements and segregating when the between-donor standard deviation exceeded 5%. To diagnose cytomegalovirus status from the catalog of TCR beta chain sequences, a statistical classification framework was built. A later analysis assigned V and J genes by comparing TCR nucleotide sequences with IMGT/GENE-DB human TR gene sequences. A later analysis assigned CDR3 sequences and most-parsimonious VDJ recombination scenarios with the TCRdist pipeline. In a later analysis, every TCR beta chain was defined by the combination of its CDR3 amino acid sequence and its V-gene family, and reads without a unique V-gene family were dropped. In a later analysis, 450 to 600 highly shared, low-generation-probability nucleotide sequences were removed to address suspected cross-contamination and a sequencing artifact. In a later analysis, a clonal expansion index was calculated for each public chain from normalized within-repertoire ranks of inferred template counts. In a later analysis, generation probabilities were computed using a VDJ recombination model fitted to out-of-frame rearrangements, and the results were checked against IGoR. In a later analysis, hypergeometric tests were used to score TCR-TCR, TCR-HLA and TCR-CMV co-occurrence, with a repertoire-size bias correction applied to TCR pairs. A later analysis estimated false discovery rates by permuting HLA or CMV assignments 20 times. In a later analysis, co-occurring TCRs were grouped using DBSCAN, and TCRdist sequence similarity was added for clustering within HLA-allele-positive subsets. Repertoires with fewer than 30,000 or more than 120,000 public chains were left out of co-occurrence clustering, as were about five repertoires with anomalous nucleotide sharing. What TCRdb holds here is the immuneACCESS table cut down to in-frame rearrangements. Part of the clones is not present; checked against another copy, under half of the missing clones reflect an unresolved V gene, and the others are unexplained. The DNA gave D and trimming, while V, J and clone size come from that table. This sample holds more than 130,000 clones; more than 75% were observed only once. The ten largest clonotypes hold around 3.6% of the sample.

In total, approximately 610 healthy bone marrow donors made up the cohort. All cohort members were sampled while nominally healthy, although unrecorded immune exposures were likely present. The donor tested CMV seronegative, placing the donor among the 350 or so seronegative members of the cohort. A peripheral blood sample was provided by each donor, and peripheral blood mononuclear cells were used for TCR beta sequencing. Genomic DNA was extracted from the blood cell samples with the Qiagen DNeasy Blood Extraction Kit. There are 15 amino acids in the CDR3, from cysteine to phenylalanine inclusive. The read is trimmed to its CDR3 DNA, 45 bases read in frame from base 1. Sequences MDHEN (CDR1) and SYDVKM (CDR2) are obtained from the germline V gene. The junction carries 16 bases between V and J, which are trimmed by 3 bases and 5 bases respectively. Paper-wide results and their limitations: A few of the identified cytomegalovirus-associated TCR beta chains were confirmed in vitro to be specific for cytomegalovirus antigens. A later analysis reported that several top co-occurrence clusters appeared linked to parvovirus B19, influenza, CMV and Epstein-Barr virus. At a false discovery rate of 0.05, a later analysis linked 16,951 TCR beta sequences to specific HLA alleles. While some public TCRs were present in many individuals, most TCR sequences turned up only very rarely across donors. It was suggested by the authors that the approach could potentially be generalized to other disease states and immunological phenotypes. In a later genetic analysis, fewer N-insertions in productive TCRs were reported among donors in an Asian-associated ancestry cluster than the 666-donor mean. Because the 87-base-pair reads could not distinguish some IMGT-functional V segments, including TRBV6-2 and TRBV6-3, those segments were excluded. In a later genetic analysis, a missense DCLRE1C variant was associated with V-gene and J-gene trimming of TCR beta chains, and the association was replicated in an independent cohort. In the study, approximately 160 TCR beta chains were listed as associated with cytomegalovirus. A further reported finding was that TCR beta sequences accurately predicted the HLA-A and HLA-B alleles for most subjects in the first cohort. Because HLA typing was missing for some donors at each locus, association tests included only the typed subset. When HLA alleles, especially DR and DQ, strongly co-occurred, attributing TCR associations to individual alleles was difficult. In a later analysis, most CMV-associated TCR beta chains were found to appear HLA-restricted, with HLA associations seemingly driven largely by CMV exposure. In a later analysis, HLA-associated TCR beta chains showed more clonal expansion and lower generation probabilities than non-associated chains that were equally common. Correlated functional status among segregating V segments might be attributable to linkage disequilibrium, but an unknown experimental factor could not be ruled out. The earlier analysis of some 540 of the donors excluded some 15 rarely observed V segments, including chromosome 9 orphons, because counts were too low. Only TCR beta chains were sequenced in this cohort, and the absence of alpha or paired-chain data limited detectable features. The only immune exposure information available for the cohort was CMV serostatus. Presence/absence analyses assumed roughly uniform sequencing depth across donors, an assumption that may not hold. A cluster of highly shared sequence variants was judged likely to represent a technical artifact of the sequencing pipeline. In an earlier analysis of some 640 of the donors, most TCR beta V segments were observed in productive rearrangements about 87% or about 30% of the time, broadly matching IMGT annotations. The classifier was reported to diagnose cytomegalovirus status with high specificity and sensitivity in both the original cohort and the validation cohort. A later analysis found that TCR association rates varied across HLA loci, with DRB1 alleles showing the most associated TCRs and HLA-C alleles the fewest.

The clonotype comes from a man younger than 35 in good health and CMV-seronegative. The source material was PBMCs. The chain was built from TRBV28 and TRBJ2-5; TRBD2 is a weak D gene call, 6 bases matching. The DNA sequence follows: TGTGCCAGCAGTTTCTTGGTGGGCGGGACCGAGACCCAGTACTTC. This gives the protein CASSFLVGGTETQYF.